These 15 T cell receptor beta chains were all obtained from the same sample, sequenced in a study of shared clonotypes between healthy human individuals. The repertoire was sequenced with immunoSEQ multiplex PCR; TCRdb's copy has only in-frame clones and lacks some. The data show roughly 1,600,000 clones, with 98% seen just once and 0.36% held by the top ten. Sequenced material: naive CD4+ T cells sorted from blood. The subset here: CD45RA+ positively selected. The receptors here all came from a man aged 25-45 years in good health.

The table lists this clone with a count of one. This chain uses TRBV11-2 with TRBJ2-7; TRBD1 aligns across 8 bases. The CDR3 is made up of 14 amino acids. The V segment lost 3 bases and the J segment 2 bases; nucleotides outside the gene matches: 3. CDR1 and CDR2 from the germline V gene are SGHAT and FQNNGV. CDR3 in amino acids: CASSFGQGPYEQYF. CDR3 DNA sequence: TGTGCCAGCAGCTTCGGACAGGGCCCCTACGAGCAGTACTTC.

About this clone: Other DNA sequences in the sample encode the same CDR3. V usage is TRBV18 and J usage is TRBJ2-3, with a tentative D call TRBD2 (5 bases). Looked up from germline, CDR1 is KGHSH and CDR2 is LQKENI. The V gene lost 2 bases and the J gene lost 0 bases, with 9 bases spanning the gap. This CDR3 has 15 amino acids. This CDR3 reads CASSPRTGSTDTQYF. The CDR3 DNA sequence: TGTGCCAGCTCACCAAGGACGGGAAGCACAGATACGCAGTATTTT.

The chain carries TRBV30 and TRBJ2-7; 8 bases map to TRBD1. The trim removed 0 bases at V and 2 bases at J, leaving 6 bases unmatched. The CDR3 totals 15 residues. Germline values: CDR1 GTSNPN, CDR2 SVGIG (reference sequence). DNA of the CDR3: TGTGCCTGGAGTGTATACGGGACAGGCACCTACGAGCAGTACTTC. It encodes CAWSVYGTGTYEQYF.

This clone showed up just once. The CDR3 DNA follows: TGCGCCAGCAGCTCCACACTAAGCACTGAAGCTTTCTTT. It yields the protein CASSSTLSTEAFF. The chain carries TRBV5-1 and TRBJ1-1; D is unresolved. The CDR3 runs 13 residues. V gave up 3 bases and J gave up 4 bases, with 10 bases separating them. Germline V gene lookup returns CDR1 SGHRS and CDR2 YFSETQ.

The chain links TRBV7-8 to TRBJ2-7; 8 bases map to TRBD1. V lost 5 bases to trimming and J lost 7 bases; unmatched junction nucleotides: 7. The CDR3 runs to 13 residues. Germline V CDR1 and CDR2: SGHVS, FQNEAQ. CDR3 coding DNA: TGTGCCAGCAGCAGCCGGACAGGGAGAGAGCAGTACTTC. This sequence encodes CASSSRTGREQYF.

The sample holds one count of this clone. This chain joins TRBV5-4 and TRBJ2-7; either TRBD1 or TRBD2 may supply D (5 bases each). Trimming removed 5 bases from V and 0 bases from J, with 12 bases in between. CDR1 SGHNT and CDR2 YYREEE come from the germline V gene (reference sequence). This CDR3 has 14 residues. The CDR3 sequence is CASRGTASSYEQYF. The CDR3 coding sequence is TGTGCCAGCAGAGGGACGGCCAGCTCCTACGAGCAGTACTTC.

V is TRBV27 and J is TRBJ2-3; D is undetermined. Germline-derived CDR1 and CDR2 are MNHEY and SMNVEV (reference sequence). The CDR3 covers 15 residues. V was shortened by 2 bases and J by 2 bases, with 11 bases between the two germline ends. DNA for the CDR3: TGTGCCAGCAGTTTAATCCTAGGAAACACAGATACGCAGTATTTT. It is translated as CASSLILGNTDTQYF.

The V call is TRBV28, the J call TRBJ2-1; TRBD1 matches 9 bases. This CDR3 has 14 residues. Trimming cost V 4 bases and J 6 bases; bases outside gene matches: 4. The germline CDR1 and CDR2 sequences are MDHEN and SYDVKM. CDR3 nucleotide sequence: TGTGCCAGCAGTTCCGGGACAGGGCTCAATGAGCAGTTCTTC. Residues: CASSSGTGLNEQFF.

This clone showed up just once. The chain links TRBV27 to TRBJ1-2; TRBD1 matches at 9 bases. The CDR3 has 15 amino acids. Germline CDR1 reads MNHEY; CDR2 reads SMNVEV (reference sequence). The V gene end was trimmed by 6 bases and the J gene end by 4 bases; junction bases not matched to a gene: 9. The CDR3 DNA sequence: TGTGCCAGCAGGCGCACAGGGGGCGGCGGCTATGGCTACACCTTC. Protein product: CASRRTGGGGYGYTF.

The rearrangement joins TRBV5-1 to TRBJ2-6; 11 positions agree with TRBD2. Germline assignment: CDR1 SGHRS and CDR2 YFSETQ. The CDR3 contains 17 residues. Unmatched junction bases numbered 2, after V lost 3 bases and J lost 0 bases. CDR3 sequence reads: CASSSGLADSGANVLTF. CDR3 bases: TGCGCCAGCAGCTCGGGACTAGCGGACTCTGGGGCCAACGTCCTGACTTTC.

The chain carries TRBV5-1 and TRBJ2-2; D gene uncertain. The CDR3 is 13 amino acids. In germline, CDR1 is SGHRS, CDR2 YFSETQ. V was pared by 4 bases and J by 6 bases, with 10 bases between. CDR3 protein: CASSVYRPGELFF. CDR3 sequence (DNA): TGCGCCAGCAGCGTGTACCGTCCCGGGGAGCTGTTTTTT.

Concerning this clone: At the DNA level, this CDR3 is encoded by other sequences in the same sample as well. V usage is TRBV14 and J usage is TRBJ2-5, with a weak D call TRBD1 (5 bases). The CDR3 has 13 amino acids. Germline V gene data show CDR1 as SGHDN and CDR2 as FVKESK. V was cut by 2 bases and J by 4 bases, with 8 bases left in between. CDR3 DNA sequence: TGTGCCAGCAGCCAATGGGGCGGAGAGACCCAGTACTTC. As protein: CASSQWGGETQYF.

The genes are TRBV2 and TRBJ1-5; TRBD1 agrees at 9 bases. J was trimmed by 7 bases and V by 6 bases; bases with no gene match: 10. This CDR3 is built from 15 residues. Germline assignment: CDR1 SNHLY and CDR2 FYNNEI. In nucleotides, the CDR3 is TGTGCCAGCAGGGCCGGGACAGGGCGTGAACAGCCCCAGCATTTT. It codes for CASRAGTGREQPQHF.

The V and J genes are TRBV7-9 and TRBJ2-7; 7 bases are a match to TRBD2. The CDR3 is 14 residues long. CDR1 is SEHNR, CDR2 FQNEAQ, per germline (reference sequence). J was trimmed by 5 bases and V by 5 bases; bases with no gene match: 9. The CDR3 here is CASSTGRILNEQYF. In nucleotides, the CDR3 is TGTGCCAGCAGCACCGGGAGGATACTGAACGAGCAGTACTTC. The entire variable domain, with the rest obtained from reference TRBV7-9 and TRBJ2-7, is as follows: DTGVSQNPRHKITKRGQNVTFRCDPISEHNRLYWYRQTLGQGPEFLTYFQNEAQLEKSRLLSDRFSAERPKGSFSTLEIQRTEQGDSAMYLCASSTGRILNEQYFGPGTRLTVT.

V and J are TRBV11-2 and TRBJ2-3; 9 nucleotides agree with TRBD1. The V segment lost 5 bases and the J segment 4 bases; nucleotides outside the gene matches: 13. This CDR3 contains 17 residues. In germline, CDR1 is SGHAT, CDR2 FQNNGV. The chain's CDR3 is CASSPPGQGEVADTQYF. The CDR3 DNA sequence: TGTGCCAGCAGCCCCCCGGGACAGGGTGAGGTGGCAGATACGCAGTATTTT. The whole variable domain, remainder taken from reference TRBV11-2 and TRBJ2-3, is EAGVAQSPRYKIIEKRQSVAFWCNPISGHATLYWYQQILGQGPKLLIQFQNNGVVDDSQLPKDRFSAERLKGVDSTLKIQPAKLEDSAVYLCASSPPGQGEVADTQYFGPGTRLTVL.